Included here is one T cell receptor beta chain sequence, with context. Trimming took 1 base from V and 5 from J, leaving 8 bases between them. The CDR3 runs to 13 residues. Germline values: CDR1 SSHAT, CDR2 FNYEAQ (reference sequence). The data were produced by immunoSEQ multiplex PCR, yet TCRdb's version contains in-frame clones alone and is incomplete. The data show about 7,000 clones, roughly three quarters seen once. At cycle 4 day 1, cycle 7 day 1, and baseline, blood was sampled. This sample is part of a study of OX40 agonist ivuxolimab in advanced cancers. The TCR was taken from an adult with an advanced solid tumor such as melanoma, head and neck, liver or kidney cancer. The material was CD4+ or CD8+ T cells sorted from blood, obtained in a trial of the OX40 agonist ivuxolimab. The chain joins TRBV7-7 to TRBJ2-5, with unresolved D. CDR3 DNA sequence: TGTGCCAGCAGCTTAGATCTTTGGGAGACCCAGTACTTC. It yields the protein CASSLDLWETQYF.